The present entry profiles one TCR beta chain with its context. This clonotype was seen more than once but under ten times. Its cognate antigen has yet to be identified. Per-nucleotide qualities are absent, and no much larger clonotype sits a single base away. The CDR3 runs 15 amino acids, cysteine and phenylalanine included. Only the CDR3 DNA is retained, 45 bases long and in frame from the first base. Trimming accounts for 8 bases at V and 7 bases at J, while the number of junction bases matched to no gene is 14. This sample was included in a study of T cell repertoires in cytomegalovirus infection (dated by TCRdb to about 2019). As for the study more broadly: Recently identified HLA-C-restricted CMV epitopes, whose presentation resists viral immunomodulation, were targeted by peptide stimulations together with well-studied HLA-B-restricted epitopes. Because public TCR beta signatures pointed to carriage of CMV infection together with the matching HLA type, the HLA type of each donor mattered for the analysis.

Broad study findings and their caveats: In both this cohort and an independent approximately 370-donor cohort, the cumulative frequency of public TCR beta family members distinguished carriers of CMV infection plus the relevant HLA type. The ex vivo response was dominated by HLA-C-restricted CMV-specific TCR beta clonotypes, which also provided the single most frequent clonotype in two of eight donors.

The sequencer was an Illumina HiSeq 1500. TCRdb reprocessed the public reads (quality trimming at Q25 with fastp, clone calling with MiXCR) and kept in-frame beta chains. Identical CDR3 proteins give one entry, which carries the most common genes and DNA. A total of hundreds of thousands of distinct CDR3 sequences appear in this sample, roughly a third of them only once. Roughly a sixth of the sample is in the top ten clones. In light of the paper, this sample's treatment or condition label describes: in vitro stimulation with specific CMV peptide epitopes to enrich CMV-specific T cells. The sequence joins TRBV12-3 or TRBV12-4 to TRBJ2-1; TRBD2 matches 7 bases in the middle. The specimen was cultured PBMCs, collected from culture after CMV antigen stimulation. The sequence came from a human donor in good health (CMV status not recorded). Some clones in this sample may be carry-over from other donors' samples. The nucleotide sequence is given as TGTGCCAGCGTTGGAAAGGGCGGGAGCAAGAATGAGCAGTTCTTC. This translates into CASVGKGGSKNEQFF.